The following is a TCR beta chain sequence with its context. The antigen this receptor binds is unknown. No much larger clonotype is one base removed from it; base qualities were not supplied. The meaning of the sample's time point label: patch test 2, 6 weeks after DPC sensitization. This sample's treatment or condition label indicates: therapeutic diphenylcyclopropenone sensitization with weekly scalp DPC. At every patch-test visit, the blood draw took place before the patch test was put on. Patients were considered eligible if aged 18 to 70, diagnosed with alopecia and deemed suitable for DPC therapy, and patients were excluded if pregnant. Total RNA was extracted from unfractionated whole blood collected in Tempus Blood RNA tubes. This sample stems from a study of human T cells and chemical hapten exposure (dated by TCRdb to the early 2020s). About the full investigation: For sensitization, 2% DPC in acetone was applied to an approximately 2 cm by approximately 2 cm area of upper inner arm skin. Nearly 30 alopecia patients provided blood for TCR sequencing at one to four time points (pre-sensitization, 2, 6 and 24 weeks). The patient cohort, mostly female, included alopecia areata with under or over 50% scalp involvement, alopecia totalis and alopecia universalis. Libraries were pooled for sequencing, and variation in per-sample TCR yields was attributed mainly to small differences in library volumes within the pool. Patients additionally received weekly therapeutic DPC doses to the scalp throughout the roughly 25-week study period. Peripheral blood TCR repertoire changes were tracked in vivo in alopecia patients during primary and secondary sensitization to the hapten diphenylcyclopropenone (DPC). Patient blood was sampled pre-sensitization (week 0) and at 2, 6 and about 24 weeks after DPC sensitization. Patch testing was done on the upper back using Finn chambers containing 0.01% DPC, and results were scored after 6 days according to International Contact Dermatitis Research Group standards.

On the study overall, not on this receptor specifically: No change with DPC sensitization was found in the number of TCRs above 1 in 1000 frequency, and no evidence of global repertoire structure alterations was found. The number of PT1 expanded TCRs positively correlated with patch test score, significant at thresholds 8, 16 and 32 but not 4. Alopecia, a presumed autoimmune disease, was present in all patients, so the immune response of the patients might differ from that of healthy individuals. After repeated subsampling, changes were observed in the strength of the expansion versus patch-test correlation and in the threshold at which the correlation became significant. Compared with pre-sensitization or healthy control sets, expanded TCRs formed significantly more large CDR3 similarity clusters, which is consistent with antigen-driven responses.

From the cysteine up to the phenylalanine, the CDR3 has a length of 16 residues. Of the read, only the CDR3 DNA is kept; its 48 bases are in frame from base 1. The V end gives up 11 bases and the J end 4 bases, leaving 17 bases in the junction not matched to a gene. CDR1 and CDR2 were assigned from the germline V gene as ENHRY and SYGVKD. The receptor library was made with RACE. Sequencing relied on a NextSeq 500. During library preparation, unique molecular identifiers were attached to individual cDNA molecules so that TCRs could be counted quantitatively and reproducibly. Both TCR alpha and TCR beta chains were sequenced from each blood RNA sample. The authors' pipeline ran thus. Samples had a median of roughly 91,000 TCRs, with a range from about 23,224 to 700,000. V, J and CDR3 annotation of the TCR reads was carried out using the Decombinator software suite. To make PS versus PT1 abundance plots, every sample was subsampled to the same number of TCRs (28,000). Expanded TCRs were defined as absent before sensitization and observed at least eight times at the 2-week time point. TCRdb passed the public sequencing reads through fastp at Q25 and MiXCR, retaining productive beta sequences. Each CDR3 protein appears once, grouped with its most common genes and DNA. Clone size and V and J calls follow TCRdb, not the original study. The sample records just over 350,000 distinct CDR3 sequences, just under 6.5% of which are singletons. The ten largest account for over 5.5% of the sample.

The chain links TRBV10-3 with TRBJ2-3; 8 of the junction bases match TRBD1. The TCR was taken from a woman aged 18-29 years with alopecia areata. Some clones in this sample may be carry-over from other donors' samples. Sequenced material: whole blood, taken in connection with sensitization to the hapten diphenylcyclopropenone (DPC). The CDR3 region reads CAVGNVGRGLPDTQYF. The DNA is as follows: TGTGCCGTAGGAAATGTTGGCAGGGGGCTCCCAGATACGCAGTATTTT.